The present TCR beta chain was sequenced within a study of cytomegalovirus exposure and HLA in healthy donors. The study, taken as a whole, reports: Reports state that TCR beta sequences accurately predicted most subjects' HLA-A and HLA-B alleles. In a later analysis, HLA-associated TCR beta chains were more clonally expanded than equally common others. In a later analysis, productive TCRs from donors in an Asian-associated ancestry cluster reportedly carried fewer N-insertions than the cohort mean.

Note on this clone: Antigen unknown.

The PCR was carried out with 60 Vbeta primers and 13 Jbeta primers. Sequenced by immunoSEQ multiplex PCR; TCRdb stores in-frame clones only, minus some. The data show some 190,000 clones, 80% seen once. CDR1 and CDR2 from the germline V gene are SNHLY and FYNNEI. V dropped 2 bases and J dropped 1; count of bases not matched to a gene: 8. The CDR3 is 18 amino acids. This sequence joins TRBV2 and TRBJ2-3, with 11 bases that match TRBD2. The clonotype was recovered from a woman aged 25 to 39 in good health and CMV-seronegative. Material for sequencing was PBMCs. This CDR3 is CASSEMTSGEDGTDTQYF. Here the CDR3 DNA reads TGTGCCAGCAGTGAAATGACTAGCGGGGAGGATGGCACAGATACGCAGTATTTT.